A single T cell receptor (beta chain) is shown here with its context. The antigen is not known. The study ran the assay at deep level. 250 to 300 ng DNA, tens of thousands of T cell genomes, went into unsorted PBMC replicate PCRs. TCRdb's copy holds only in-frame clones and misses some; the assay was immunoSEQ multiplex PCR. The top ten hold 13% of the sample, which has fewer than 650,000 clones, around 80% seen once. The data are from a study of shared clonotypes between healthy human individuals. Study results and limitations: The represented genetic and exposure-history diversity was limited by the small number of donors.

The CDR3 extends over 17 amino acids. Germline V gene data show CDR1 as MDHEN and CDR2 as SYDVKM. V shed 3 bases and J 0 bases; nucleotides not matched to a gene: 10. Researchers drew on about 100 million PBMCs for genomic DNA from unsorted samples. This chain links TRBV28 with TRBJ2-7; 8 nucleotides match TRBD1. The clonotype was recovered from a middle-aged woman in good health. Some clones in this sample may be carry-over from other donors' samples. The specimen sequenced was PBMCs. The CDR3 loop reads CASSLAGTGRLSYEQYF. In DNA form, the CDR3 reads TGTGCCAGCAGTTTGGCCGGGACAGGTCGACTCTCCTACGAGCAGTACTTC.